The rows below give T cell receptor beta chains drawn from one sample of a study of blood T cell repertoires in COVID-19. Only in-frame clones appear in the TCRdb table, and some are missing; sequencing was by immunoSEQ multiplex PCR. The repertoire holds 130,000 to 150,000 clones, with about 90% as singletons. The material sequenced was peripheral blood. These receptors all stem from a woman aged 45-65 years with acute or convalescent COVID-19. CDR3s include the opening cysteine and the closing phenylalanine or tryptophan. Each record gives: J gene, V gene, clone size, D gene, CDR3 DNA, CDR3 protein. The D gene is left open where the match is weak. The size entry is marked missing in some rows and otherwise reads once, few, many or a size class.

TRBJ1-1	TRBV5-1	few	TRBD1	TGCGCCAGCAGCTTGCAGGACAGGGTCACTGAAGCTTTCTTT	CASSLQDRVTEAFF
TRBJ2-7	TRBV19	-	-	TGTGCCAGTAGCTTCGCCTACGAGCAGTACTTC	CASSFAYEQYF
TRBJ1-1	TRBV11-1	few	TRBD1	TGTGCCAGCAGCCCGTGGGGACAGCTGGGCACTGAAGCTTTCTTT	CASSPWGQLGTEAFF
TRBJ1-5	TRBV5-8	once	-	TGTGCCAGCAGCTTACCACAGGGCAATCAGCCCCAGCATTTT	CASSLPQGNQPQHF
TRBJ1-3	TRBV25-1	-	-	TGTGCCAGCAGTGAAGGGAGGACCTCTGGAAACACCATATATTTT	CASSEGRTSGNTIYF
TRBJ2-1	TRBV9	-	TRBD1	TGTGCCAGCAGCGCGGGACAGGGCCTCTACAATGAGCAGTTCTTC	CASSAGQGLYNEQFF
TRBJ2-1	TRBV7-2	-	-	TGTGCCAGCAGCTTAGTTGGTAAGCTATTGAATGAGCAGTTCTTC	CASSLVGKLLNEQFF
TRBJ1-1	TRBV5-6	-	-	TGTGCCAGCAGCTTGGCGGTGAACTACCAAGGGCAGGGTGAAGCTTTCTTT	CASSLAVNYQGQGEAFF
TRBJ1-1	TRBV6-4	-	-	TGTGCCAGCAGAGGAGGGGCGGGAACTGAAGCTTTCTTT	CASRGGAGTEAFF
TRBJ2-1	TRBV7-8	-	TRBD2	TGTGCCAGCAGCTTCCCCGGGACTAGCGGGAATAGTAGGTCCTACAATGAGCAGTTCTTC	CASSFPGTSGNSRSYNEQFF
TRBJ2-7	TRBV7-2	-	-	TGTGCCAGCAACCTTGGGCCCCCCTACGAGCAGTACTTC	CASNLGPPYEQYF
TRBJ2-2	TRBV5-1	-	TRBD1	TGCGCCAGCAGCCCGGGGACAGGGGTATCCGGGGAGCTGTTTTTT	CASSPGTGVSGELFF
TRBJ2-1	TRBV29-1	-	-	TGCAGCATAGGACTGAGCAATGAGCAGTTCTTC	CSIGLSNEQFF
TRBJ1-5	TRBV6-6	-	-	TGTGCCAGCAGTCGGTCGGACAGATATAGCAATCAGCCCCAGCATTTT	CASSRSDRYSNQPQHF
TRBJ2-7	TRBV6-5	-	-	TGTGCCAGCAGGCCCGCGACAGACCCTTACGAGCAGTACTTC	CASRPATDPYEQYF
TRBJ1-2	TRBV14	-	-	TGTGCCAGCAGCCAAATTTCGGGGGGATGGTATGGCTACACCTTC	CASSQISGGWYGYTF
TRBJ2-7	TRBV5-1	-	-	TGCGCCAGCAGCTTCGGACTCTACGAGCAGTACTTC	CASSFGLYEQYF
TRBJ2-2	TRBV29-1	-	-	TGCAGCGTCGGGAATACAGTGAACACCGGGGAGCTGTTTTTT	CSVGNTVNTGELFF
TRBJ2-7	TRBV5-1	-	-	TGCGCCAGCAGCTTGGTAGGTGGGGCTAACTACGAGCAGTACTTC	CASSLVGGANYEQYF
TRBJ1-1	TRBV12-5	-	-	TGTGCTAGTGGAGCCCCGGAGAGTGCGGGCACTGAAGCTTTCTTT	CASGAPESAGTEAFF
TRBJ1-2	TRBV29-1	-	-	TGCAGCGTTGAACCAGGGGCCGCCATGTATGGCTACACCTTC	CSVEPGAAMYGYTF
TRBJ2-2	TRBV9	-	-	TGTGCCAGCAGCGTCGAGCGTAACACCGGGGAGCTGTTTTTT	CASSVERNTGELFF
TRBJ1-5	TRBV19	-	-	TGTGCCAGTAGTATATCGGGGATTGGGAGCAATCAGCCCCAGCATTTT	CASSISGIGSNQPQHF
TRBJ1-2	TRBV5-1	-	-	TGCGCCAGCAGCTTGGAGCCAGGGGAAAACGTCTATGGCTACACCTTC	CASSLEPGENVYGYTF
TRBJ1-1	TRBV27	once	TRBD1	TGTGCCAGCAGTTTACTACGAACAGGGGCGACTGAAGCTTTCTTT	CASSLLRTGATEAFF
TRBJ1-1	TRBV4-1	-	-	TGCGCCAGCAGCCTCGCCCCTAGGGGGACTGAAGCTTTCTTT	CASSLAPRGTEAFF
TRBJ1-5	TRBV28	-	TRBD1	TGTGCCAGCAGCTCTGGACAGGGTCCTTATCAGCCCCAGCATTTT	CASSSGQGPYQPQHF
TRBJ2-1	TRBV7-2	-	-	TGTGCCAGCAGCTCAGGGCCCTCCTTCCTTTACAATGAGCAGTTCTTC	CASSSGPSFLYNEQFF
TRBJ1-5	TRBV2	-	TRBD1	TGTGCCAGCAGTCAACGGACAGGGCATCAGCCCCAGCATTTT	CASSQRTGHQPQHF